The entry below gives a single T cell receptor (beta chain) sequence along with its context. Patients from Seattle were sampled longitudinally, starting during active infection. Clones were read by immunoSEQ multiplex PCR, and TCRdb kept only the in-frame ones, dropping some. The table has more than 75,000 clones, roughly nine tenths seen once; the top ten hold roughly 2.5%. The V gene lost 5 bases and the J gene lost 5 bases, with 10 bases spanning the gap. There are 13 residues in the CDR3. The sample originates from a study of blood T cell repertoires in COVID-19. At the level of the study: There were acute and convalescent COVID-19 samples, and they came from the United States, Italy and Spain.

The rearrangement uses TRBV12-3 or TRBV12-4 and TRBJ2-1; D is possibly TRBD1 (6 bases). The specimen was peripheral blood. The clonotype originates from a man in his fifties with COVID-19, enrolled during active disease. The CDR3 region is CASSLDRHNEQFF. CDR3 nucleotides: TGTGCCAGCAGTCTGGACAGACACAATGAGCAGTTCTTC.